This T cell receptor beta chain came from a study of blood T cell repertoires in COVID-19. Study summary: The samples span acute and convalescent COVID-19 from the United States, Italy and Spain. PBMCs, B-cell-depleted T cells, or T cells were the source of the cDNA or gDNA that made up the material.

V was pared by 4 bases and J by 0 bases, with 10 bases between. The germline V gene has CDR1 SGHTA and CDR2 FQGNSA. The length of the CDR3 is 15 residues. As handled by the study authors: Reference gene primer amplification gave estimated nucleated cell counts. Profiling relied on immunoSEQ multiplex PCR, and the TCRdb table lists in-frame clones only, not all of them. V and J calls and clone size come straight from that table; D and trimming were deduced from the DNA. In the table there are 60,000 to 90,000 clones, 65% to 90% of which are singletons. Sequencing was performed on peripheral blood. The receptor was derived from a human donor in a cohort sampled during active COVID-19. V usage is TRBV7-2 and J usage is TRBJ1-3; no definite D call. The CDR3 spells CASSSRADSGNTIYF. The CDR3 DNA sequence: TGTGCCAGCAGCTCGCGGGCCGACTCTGGAAACACCATATATTTT.